The next 13 T cell receptor beta chains were all read from a single sample in a study of beta chain features in type 1 diabetes. Broader study findings: TCRB CDR3s from Type 1 diabetes patients were moderately but significantly shorter in all four CD4+ subsets.

Expressed TCRB transcripts got sequenced, as all isolated RNA was reverse transcribed. Profiling relied on immunoSEQ multiplex PCR, and the TCRdb table lists in-frame clones only, not all of them. The table has some 290,000 clones, roughly an eighth seen once. What these receptors recognize is not known. Sequencing was carried out using naive CD4+ T cells from blood. The receptors stem from a young man with type 1 diabetes.

This clone has only a few counts. CDR3 sequence (DNA): TGCAGCGTTTCAGGGACAGAGCAATCTTACAATGAGCAGTTCTTC. Protein product: CSVSGTEQSYNEQFF. This chain connects TRBV29-1 to TRBJ2-1, with 7 positions matching TRBD1. The CDR3 totals 15 residues. The ends lost 5 bases at V and 4 bases at J; junction bases unmatched: 11. CDR1 and CDR2 from the germline V gene are SQVTM and ANQGSEA.

The chain employs TRBV7-2 and TRBJ1-2, with D hard to call. The CDR3 consists of 15 residues. The germline V and J ends were trimmed by 2 bases and 4 bases, with 14 bases remaining between them. Germline CDR1 and CDR2: SGHTA and FQGNSA. The CDR3 nucleotides read TGTGCCAGCAGCTTAAAGTCCGGGGAGAGCTATGGCTACACCTTC. Translating gives CASSLKSGESYGYTF.

J is TRBJ1-4 and V is TRBV2; D unresolved. Trimming stripped 9 bases from V and 6 bases from J, with 14 bases between. The CDR3 loop spans 13 amino acids. In germline, CDR1 is SNHLY, CDR2 FYNNEI. CDR3 in amino acids: CASSGSYDEKLFF. As DNA, the CDR3 is TGTGCCAGTTCGGGAAGTTACGATGAAAAACTGTTTTTT. Looking up the rest from reference TRBV2 and TRBJ1-4 gives the full variable domain: EPEVTQTPSHQVTQMGQEVILRCVPISNHLYFYWYRQILGQKVEFLVSFYNNEISEKSEIFDDQFSVERPDGSNFTLKIRSTKLEDSAMYFCASSGSYDEKLFFGSGTQLSVL.

This clone was observed a few times. V and J are TRBV19 and TRBJ2-1, with 7 bases matching TRBD1. This CDR3 has 12 residues. Trimming removed 7 bases from V and 7 bases from J; junction bases left unmatched: 4. Germline V lookup: CDR1 LNHDA, CDR2 SQIVND (reference sequence). CDR3 nucleotides: TGTGCCAGTACCAAGACAGGGAATGAGCAGTTCTTC. Protein: CASTKTGNEQFF.

The rearrangement uses TRBV6-6 and TRBJ2-1; D possibly corresponds to TRBD1 (6 bases). V lost 7 bases to trimming and J lost 2 bases, with 12 bases between them. This CDR3 region has 14 residues. Germline loops: CDR1 MNHNY, CDR2 SVGAGI (reference sequence). CDR3 in amino acids: CASTFGGTYNEQFF. The CDR3 region has the DNA TGTGCCAGCACCTTTGGGGGCACCTACAATGAGCAGTTCTTC.

The gene calls are TRBV28 and TRBJ2-2; D is perhaps TRBD1 (6 bases). CDR3 size: 14 residues. V was trimmed by 7 bases and J by 6 bases, leaving 15 bases between them. Germline loops: CDR1 MDHEN, CDR2 SYDVKM. In DNA, the CDR3 is TGTGCCAGCAAGAGTCCAGGGGTGGCCGGGGAGCTGTTTTTT. It yields the protein CASKSPGVAGELFF. The full variable domain, with the rest looked up from reference TRBV28 and TRBJ2-2, is DVKVTQSSRYLVKRTGEKVFLECVQDMDHENMFWYRQDPGLGLRLIYFSYDVKMKEKGDIPEGYSVSREKKERFSLILESASTNQTSMYLCASKSPGVAGELFFGEGSRLTVL.

The gene calls are TRBV13 and TRBJ2-7; 10 bases are a match to TRBD2. Germline V gives CDR1 PRHDT, CDR2 FYEKMQ (reference sequence). The CDR3 loop spans 16 amino acids. J gave up 1 base and V 0 bases, and 3 bases lay outside the gene matches. The CDR3 loop is CASSLGPSGGSYEQYF. CDR3 nucleotides: TGTGCCAGCAGCTTAGGGCCTAGCGGGGGTTCCTACGAGCAGTACTTC.

The sample holds a few counts of this clone. The J gene is TRBJ2-5, the V gene TRBV5-4; D is unclear. The germline CDR1 and CDR2 sequences are SGHNT and YYREEE (reference sequence). The V end lost 8 bases, the J end lost 1 base, and 6 bases lay between the germline ends. The CDR3 sequence is 11 residues long. The CDR3 DNA reads as TGTGCCAGTAAGAGCCAAGAGACCCAGTACTTC. This translates into CASKSQETQYF.

This chain joins TRBV5-1 and TRBJ2-1, with TRBD1 matching over 8 bases. V lost 3 bases to trimming and J lost 8 bases; unmatched junction nucleotides: 4. The CDR3 totals 13 residues. In germline, CDR1 is SGHRS, CDR2 YFSETQ. Here the CDR3 DNA reads TGCGCCAGCAGCTCCGCAGGGGGCTATGAGCAGTTCTTC. It encodes CASSSAGGYEQFF.

This chain connects TRBV18 to TRBJ1-2; D is unresolved. Germline values: CDR1 KGHSH, CDR2 LQKENI. The germline V and J ends were trimmed by 1 base and 1 base, with 10 bases remaining between them. The CDR3 runs to 15 residues. The CDR3 bases are TGTGCCAGCTCACCACAGGAGAACGTTAACTATGGCTACACCTTC. Translation: CASSPQENVNYGYTF.

This clone has only a few counts. This chain uses TRBV7-2 with TRBJ2-5, with a possible D match to TRBD2 (5 bases). This CDR3 contains 15 residues. Germline V CDR1 and CDR2: SGHTA, FQGNSA. With 2 bases removed from V and 4 bases from J, the gap between germline ends came to 14 bases. The CDR3 DNA reads TGTGCCAGCAGCTTACAAACCATAGGAGGAGAGACCCAGTACTTC. Amino acid sequence: CASSLQTIGGETQYF.

The V and J genes are TRBV5-1 and TRBJ1-5; 9 bases are shared with TRBD1. The CDR3 contains 15 residues. Germline CDR1 SGHRS, CDR2 YFSETQ. V was clipped by 4 bases and J by 3 bases; unmatched bases: 5. CDR3 DNA: TGCGCCAGCAGCAGCGGACAGGGGAACAATCAGCCCCAGCATTTT. Amino acids: CASSSGQGNNQPQHF. Complete variable domain (other parts from reference TRBV5-1 and TRBJ1-5): KAGVTQTPRYLIKTRGQQVTLSCSPISGHRSVSWYQQTPGQGLQFLFEYFSETQRNKGNFPGRFSGRQFSNSRSEMNVSTLELGDSALYLCASSSGQGNNQPQHFGDGTRLSIL.

J is TRBJ2-6 and V is TRBV18; D is possibly TRBD1 (6 bases). This CDR3 is built from 16 residues. The V gene's germline CDR1 is KGHSH and CDR2 LQKENI. Trimming pared 2 bases from V and 3 bases from J, leaving 11 bases between. The CDR3 loop is CASSPTQGDGANVLTF. The CDR3, as DNA: TGTGCCAGCTCACCAACACAGGGAGATGGGGCCAACGTCCTGACTTTC.